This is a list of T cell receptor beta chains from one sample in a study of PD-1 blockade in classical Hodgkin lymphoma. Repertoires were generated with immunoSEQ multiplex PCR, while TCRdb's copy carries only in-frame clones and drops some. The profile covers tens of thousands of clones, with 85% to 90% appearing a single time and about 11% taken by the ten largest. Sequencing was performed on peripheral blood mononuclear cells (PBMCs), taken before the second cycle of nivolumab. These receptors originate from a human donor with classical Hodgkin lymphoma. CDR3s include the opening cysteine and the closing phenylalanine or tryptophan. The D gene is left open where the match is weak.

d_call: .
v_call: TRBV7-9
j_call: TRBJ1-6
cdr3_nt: TGTGCCAGCAGCTTACTTCGAGATAATTCACCCCTCCACTTT
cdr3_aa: CASSLLRDNSPLHF

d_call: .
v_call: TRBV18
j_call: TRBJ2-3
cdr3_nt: TGTGCCAGCTCACCAATGGGCGTAGATACGCAGTATTTT
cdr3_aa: CASSPMGVDTQYF

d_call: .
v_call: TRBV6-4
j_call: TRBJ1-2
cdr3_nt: TGTGCCAGCAGTGACTCGTACTCTAACTATGGCTACACCTTC
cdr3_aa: CASSDSYSNYGYTF

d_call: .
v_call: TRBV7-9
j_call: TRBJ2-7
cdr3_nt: TGTGCCAGCAGCTTAAGGCAGGGCGCCCCGACCTACGAGCAGTACTTC
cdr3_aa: CASSLRQGAPTYEQYF

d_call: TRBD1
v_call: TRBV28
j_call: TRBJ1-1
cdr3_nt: TGTGCCAGCAGTTCCTTGGACAGGGCAAGGAACACTGAAGCTTTCTTT
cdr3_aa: CASSSLDRARNTEAFF

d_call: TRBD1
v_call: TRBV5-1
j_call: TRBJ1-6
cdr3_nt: TGCGCCAGCAGCCCCGGGGGACAGGGAGTAGGTAATTCACCCCTCCACTTT
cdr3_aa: CASSPGGQGVGNSPLHF

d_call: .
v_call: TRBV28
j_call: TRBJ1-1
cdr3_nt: TGTGCCAGCAGTTTGGCCTGGGGGAACACTGAAGCTTTCTTT
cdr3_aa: CASSLAWGNTEAFF

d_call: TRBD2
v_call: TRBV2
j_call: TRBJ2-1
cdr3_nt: TGTGCCAGCAGTGGAGGACTAGCGGGGTACAATGAGCAGTTCTTC
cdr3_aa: CASSGGLAGYNEQFF

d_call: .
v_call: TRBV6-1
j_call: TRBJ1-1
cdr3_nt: TGTGCCAGCACCCTCCCCGCCAGGAGGGCTTTCTTT
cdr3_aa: CASTLPARRAFF

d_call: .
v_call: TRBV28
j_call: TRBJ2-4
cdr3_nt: TGTGCCAGCAGTTTCCAACCGGGAGTAACCTTCGGAAACATTCAGTACTTC
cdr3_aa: CASSFQPGVTFGNIQYF

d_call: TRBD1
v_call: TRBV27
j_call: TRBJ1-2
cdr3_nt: TGTGCCAGCAGTCCCCGGGACAGCCTTAACTATGGCTACACCTTC
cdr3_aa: CASSPRDSLNYGYTF

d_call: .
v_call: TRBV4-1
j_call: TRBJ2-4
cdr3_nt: TGCGCCAGCAGCCCAATGTTCGGGGCCGACATTCAGTACTTC
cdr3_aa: CASSPMFGADIQYF

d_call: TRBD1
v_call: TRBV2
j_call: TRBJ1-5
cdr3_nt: TGTGCCAGCAGGGGACAGGGGGCCAATCAGCCCCAGCATTTT
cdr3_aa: CASRGQGANQPQHF